This T cell receptor (beta chain) was captured in a study of blood T cell repertoires in COVID-19 (dated by TCRdb to 2018 to 2021). Some background on the complete study: Collaborator samples came from the United States, Italy and Spain and covered acute and convalescent phases of COVID-19. The prospective study material was composed of cDNA or gDNA derived from T cells, B-cell-depleted T cells, or PBMCs. Deeply sampled blood TCRbeta repertoires from subjects exposed to, actively infected with, or recovered from COVID-19 were included in the dataset. The repertoires were released in a freely available public database intended as a resource for research on the immune response to SARS-CoV-2. Samples came from the ongoing ImmuneRACE study (first 160 participants) plus 1,254 subjects from 6 global collaborators. Nearly every sample came with metadata listing a de-identified subject ID, COVID-19 status, age in years and sex. Where available, HLA class I and class II types were taken from metadata supplied by the sample provider and were not determined by assay-based typing.

Beyond this particular receptor, the publication reports: Clinical and demographic metadata were provided uncurated, with the amount varying by source and participant.

CDR3 length: 15 amino acids, cysteine to phenylalanine. Kept here is only the CDR3 DNA, which spans 45 bases and is read in frame from base 1. V and J are trimmed by 4 bases and 0 bases, and the gene matches miss 3 bases of the junction. In the germline V gene, CDR1 corresponds to LGHNA and CDR2 to YSLEER. The immunoSEQ Assay, a bias-controlled multiplex PCR, was used to amplify TCRbeta CDR3 regions from genomic DNA. On the study's bioinformatics: The number of nucleated cells in each sample was estimated from the amplification of reference gene primers within the assay. To quantify the absolute abundance of each unique TCRbeta CDR3 rearrangement, sequence reads were collapsed and filtered. For each sample, productive Simpson clonality was calculated by taking the square root of Simpson's diversity index across productive rearrangements. TCRdb's version of the immuneACCESS table is confined to in-frame rearrangements and falls short of the full clone set. An unresolved V gene accounts for under half of the shortfall where checked; the remainder is of unknown origin. That table furnishes V, J and clone size, whereas the DNA furnished D and trimming. This sample is represented by around 200,000 clones; 80% to 90% of them were singletons. The top ten hold around 18% of the sample.

Each collaborating institution followed its own protocols to collect whole blood in K2EDTA tubes. For TCRbeta analysis, collaborators shipped samples in one of three forms: frozen whole blood, isolated PBMCs, or DNA extracted from either of those sample types. Note on this clone: Its antigen specificity is not known. No clone much larger than this one lies a single base away; base qualities are absent.

The material sequenced was peripheral blood. This clonotype was obtained from a woman aged 80 or older with active or convalescent COVID-19. The sequence links TRBV4-3 to TRBJ1-5; the central 7 bases match TRBD1. The DNA sequence is given as TGCGCCAGCAGCCGGGACAGCTATAGCAATCAGCCCCAGCATTTT. Translated, this is CASSRDSYSNQPQHF.